The 24 T cell receptor beta chains below all came from one sample that was sequenced in a study of shared clonotypes between healthy human individuals. TCRdb's table, derived via immunoSEQ multiplex PCR, lists solely in-frame clones and lacks some. The sample lists about 2.4 million clones; roughly 93% were seen once. Sequencing was performed on naive CD4+ T cells from PBMCs. Specified subset: CD45RA+ positively selected. These receptors came from a man in his late teens or twenties in good health. Some clones in this sample may be carry-over from other donors' samples.

The chain recombines TRBV7-9 with TRBJ1-4, with D maybe TRBD1 (5 bases). With 4 bases removed from V and 7 bases from J, the gap between germline ends came to 13 bases. CDR3 length: 14 residues. Germline CDR1 reads SEHNR; CDR2 reads FQNEAQ (reference sequence). The CDR3 is CASSWTGTLEKLFF. CDR3 in DNA: TGTGCCAGCAGCTGGACCGGGACTCTTGAAAAACTGTTTTTT.

The chain carries TRBV29-1 and TRBJ1-4; D gene unclear. The CDR3 is 13 residues long. The germline V gene encodes CDR1 SQVTM and CDR2 ANQGSEA. V lost 3 bases and J lost 0, with 5 bases in between. CDR3 DNA sequence: TGCAGCGTTGAGGGAGCAACTAATGAAAAACTGTTTTTT. This translates into CSVEGATNEKLFF.

This chain uses TRBV7-2 with TRBJ2-1; 13 bases map to TRBD2. V lost 2 bases to trimming and J lost 8 bases; unmatched junction nucleotides: 6. The germline gives CDR1 SGHTA, CDR2 FQGNSA. The CDR3 sequence is 16 residues long. The CDR3: CASSLSGLAGIYEQFF. CDR3 bases: TGTGCCAGCAGCTTATCGGGACTAGCGGGAATTTATGAGCAGTTCTTC. Full variable domain (missing parts from reference TRBV7-2 and TRBJ2-1): GAGVSQSPSNKVTEKGKDVELRCDPISGHTALYWYRQSLGQGLEFLIYFQGNSAPDKSGLPSDRFSAERTGGSVSTLTIQRTQQEDSAVYLCASSLSGLAGIYEQFFGPGTRLTVL.

The chain recombines TRBV7-9 with TRBJ2-1; 7 bases match TRBD2. The CDR3 contains 18 residues. Germline CDR1 reads SEHNR; CDR2 reads FQNEAQ (reference sequence). V gave up 5 bases and J gave up 2 bases; unmatched junction bases: 15. The chain's CDR3 is CASSPAEAGTFPYNEQFF. The CDR3 region has the DNA TGTGCCAGCAGCCCGGCTGAAGCGGGAACTTTTCCCTACAATGAGCAGTTCTTC.

The chain recombines TRBV6-5 with TRBJ1-1; D is perhaps TRBD1 (6 bases). The CDR3 is 14 residues long. Germline lookup yields CDR1 MNHEY and CDR2 SVGAGI. Trimming shortened V by 2 bases and J by 3 bases, and 10 bases separated the two germline ends. In DNA, the CDR3 is TGTGCCAGCAGTTACGTTAGGGGGGACACTGAAGCTTTCTTT. Amino acid sequence: CASSYVRGDTEAFF.

This rearrangement joins TRBV9 to TRBJ2-1; 7 bases map to TRBD2. V lost 0 bases and J lost 7; bases outside the gene matches: 10. The V gene's germline CDR1 is SGDLS and CDR2 YYNGEE. This CDR3 comprises 16 residues. The CDR3 sequence: CASSVGGLAAMNEQFF. CDR3 nucleotide sequence: TGTGCCAGCAGCGTAGGGGGCCTAGCGGCCATGAATGAGCAGTTCTTC. Combining the CDR3 with reference TRBV9 and TRBJ2-1 gives the whole variable domain DSGVTQTPKHLITATGQRVTLRCSPRSGDLSVYWYQQSLDQGLQFLIQYYNGEERAKGNILERFSAQQFPDLHSELNLSSLELGDSALYFCASSVGGLAAMNEQFFGPGTRLTVL.

This clone was picked up one time. Other DNA variants within this sample encode the same CDR3. This chain links TRBV9 with TRBJ1-3; D possibly corresponds to TRBD1 (5 bases). The germline CDR1 and CDR2 sequences are SGDLS and YYNGEE. The germline V and J ends were trimmed by 0 bases and 0 bases, with 7 bases remaining between them. The CDR3 runs 15 residues. The CDR3 loop is CASSVEGNSGNTIYF. In DNA, the CDR3 is TGTGCCAGCAGCGTAGAGGGGAACTCTGGAAACACCATATATTTT.

About this clone itself: Other DNA sequences in this specimen translate into the identical CDR3. This chain uses TRBV5-1 with TRBJ1-1; 8 nucleotides line up with TRBD1. V lost 4 bases to trimming and J lost 4 bases; unmatched junction nucleotides: 6. Germline V gives CDR1 SGHRS, CDR2 YFSETQ. The length of the CDR3 is 14 residues. CDR3 DNA: TGCGCCAGCAGCCCACAGGGGGGGGGCACTGAAGCTTTCTTT. It is translated as CASSPQGGGTEAFF.

This chain connects TRBV5-1 to TRBJ2-1; D perhaps matches TRBD2 (6 bases). V lost 0 bases and J 6 bases, leaving 10 bases between the germline ends. Germline CDR1 is SGHRS and CDR2 is YFSETQ. The length of the CDR3 is 14 residues. The CDR3 reads CASSLDSTSNEQFF. The CDR3 DNA is TGCGCCAGCAGCTTGGATTCGACTAGCAATGAGCAGTTCTTC.

The CDR3 sequence is CASSSTTGTEAFF. In nucleotides, the CDR3 is TGCGCCAGCAGCTCGACGACAGGAACTGAAGCTTTCTTT. This chain connects TRBV5-1 to TRBJ1-1; a weak D match, TRBD1 (6 bases). The CDR3 covers 13 residues. With 3 bases removed from V and 5 bases from J, the gap between germline ends came to 11 bases. Per germline, CDR1 SGHRS and CDR2 YFSETQ.

This clone is a singleton in its sample. The genes are TRBV9 and TRBJ2-1; 11 positions match TRBD2. The CDR3 loop spans 16 amino acids. Unmatched junction bases numbered 8, after V lost 4 bases and J lost 5 bases. Germline lookup yields CDR1 SGDLS and CDR2 YYNGEE. CDR3 loop: CASSTLTSGTNNEQFF. CDR3 DNA sequence: TGTGCCAGCAGCACGCTGACTAGCGGGACAAACAATGAGCAGTTCTTC.

The V call is TRBV28, the J call TRBJ1-2; 12 positions match TRBD1. This CDR3 contains 15 residues. V trimming: 3 bases; J trimming: 7 bases; junction bases outside the gene matches: 6. CDR1 is MDHEN, CDR2 SYDVKM, per germline. CDR3 coding DNA: TGTGCCAGCAGTTTGGCGGGACAGGGGGCGTCTGGCTACACCTTC. Its translation: CASSLAGQGASGYTF.

This clone is a singleton in its sample. The chain employs TRBV4-3 and TRBJ1-5, with D possibly matching TRBD1 (5 bases). This CDR3 is 18 amino acids long. Germline CDR1 LGHNA, CDR2 YSLEER. Trimming removed 0 bases at V and 2 bases at J, with 17 bases between. CDR3 sequence reads: CASSQDRAGAGGNQPQHF. The CDR3 DNA reads as TGCGCCAGCAGCCAAGATCGGGCCGGGGCCGGTGGCAATCAGCCCCAGCATTTT.

The CDR3 DNA follows: TGCGCCAGCAACGTGGTAGCGGGAGGGGGGAATGAGCAGTTCTTC. Translation: CASNVVAGGGNEQFF. The rearrangement uses TRBV5-1 and TRBJ2-1; 11 positions agree with TRBD2. This CDR3 comprises 15 residues. Germline-derived CDR1 and CDR2 are SGHRS and YFSETQ. Unmatched junction bases numbered 9, after V lost 6 bases and J lost 7 bases.

The CDR3 region is CASSLQGRLAYEQFF. The CDR3 region has the DNA TGTGCCAGCAGCTTACAGGGGAGACTAGCCTATGAGCAGTTCTTC. The chain links TRBV11-1 to TRBJ2-1; a possible D gene is TRBD2 (7 bases). The CDR3 runs 15 residues. Germline CDR1 and CDR2: SGHAT and FQDESV (reference sequence). V lost 2 bases to trimming and J lost 8 bases, with 16 bases between them.

A note on this clone: A junction boundary mismatches the germline segment, possibly from a read error. The chain carries TRBV5-8 and TRBJ1-5; TRBD1 agrees at 9 bases. The CDR3 is made up of 17 amino acids. Looked up from germline, CDR1 is SGHTS and CDR2 is YDEGEE. The CDR3 nucleotides are TGTGCCAGCAGCTTGTGGACAGGGGCCGGAGGCTATCACCCCCAGCATTTT. Protein sequence: CASSLWTGAGGYHPQHF.

Concerning this clone itself: The same CDR3 is also encoded by other DNA sequences in this sample. The chain employs TRBV19 and TRBJ1-5; D remains ambiguous. Germline V gives CDR1 LNHDA, CDR2 SQIVND (reference sequence). The CDR3 is 14 residues long. V lost 1 base to trimming and J lost 2 bases, with 6 bases between them. The CDR3 bases are TGTGCCAGTAGTATAGGGACGGGCAATCAGCCCCAGCATTTT. This translates into CASSIGTGNQPQHF.

V gene TRBV5-1 combines with J gene TRBJ2-1, with a weak D call TRBD1 (6 bases). V was trimmed by 4 bases and J by 4 bases, leaving 12 bases between them. The germline V gene encodes CDR1 SGHRS and CDR2 YFSETQ. This CDR3 comprises 14 residues. DNA for the CDR3: TGCGCCAGCAGCATGGACAGCCTATACAATGAGCAGTTCTTC. This translates into CASSMDSLYNEQFF.

At least ten counts were recorded for this clone. This sequence joins TRBV14 and TRBJ1-1; tentatively, D is TRBD1 (5 bases). V was pared by 3 bases and J by 3 bases, with 5 bases between. CDR3 length: 12 residues. Per the germline V gene, CDR1 is SGHDN and CDR2 is FVKESK. The DNA for the CDR3 is TGTGCCAGCAGCCAGGGGGACACTGAAGCTTTCTTT. Its protein is CASSQGDTEAFF.

As concerns this clone: Other DNA variants within this sample encode the same CDR3. The gene calls are TRBV6-5 and TRBJ1-1; unclear D gene. Trimming took 2 bases from V and 4 from J, leaving 8 bases between them. Germline loops: CDR1 MNHEY, CDR2 SVGAGI. The CDR3 extends over 13 amino acids. CDR3 bases: TGTGCCAGCAGTTACAGTGGTCGCACTGAAGCTTTCTTT. Amino acid sequence: CASSYSGRTEAFF.

The chain uses TRBV6-6 and TRBJ2-7; 8 bases are a match to TRBD2. CDR1 and CDR2 (germline): MNHNY, SVGAGI (reference sequence). This CDR3 is 14 amino acids long. V was pared by 6 bases and J by 1 base, with 5 bases of the junction left unmatched. The CDR3 sequence is CASRGSGGSYEQYF. The CDR3 region has the DNA TGTGCCAGCAGAGGTTCGGGAGGGTCCTACGAGCAGTACTTC.

The chain recombines TRBV5-5 with TRBJ1-3; D is undetermined. CDR1 SGHKS and CDR2 YYEKEE come from the germline V gene (reference sequence). V lost 2 bases to trimming and J lost 5 bases, with 11 bases between them. There are 14 residues in the CDR3. The CDR3 DNA sequence: TGTGCCAGCAGCTTAGGCGCCGGCAGAAACACCATATATTTT. Protein: CASSLGAGRNTIYF.

The sample holds one count of this clone. The CDR3 loop reads CASSPRRSLVVNEQFF. The CDR3 DNA sequence: TGTGCCAGCAGCCCTCGAAGGTCTCTTGTCGTCAATGAGCAGTTCTTC. The J gene is TRBJ2-1, the V gene TRBV6-6, with D uncertain. Trimming pared 6 bases from V and 6 bases from J, leaving 21 bases between. Germline V CDR1 and CDR2: MNHNY, SVGAGI (reference sequence). CDR3 length: 16 residues.

The chain carries TRBV19 and TRBJ2-3; D is possibly TRBD1 or TRBD2 (5 bases each). Germline V gives CDR1 LNHDA, CDR2 SQIVND (reference sequence). Trimming stripped 5 bases from V and 0 bases from J, with 21 bases between. This CDR3 contains 18 residues. Written as DNA, the CDR3 is TGTGCCAGTAGTCCCCGGTGGGGGTCTTATCCTAGCACAGATACGCAGTATTTT. Its protein is CASSPRWGSYPSTDTQYF.